The entry that follows covers one T cell receptor beta chain sequence. This sample is drawn from a study of shared clonotypes between healthy human individuals. Overall study: Donor ages ranged 18 to 49 years: a couple of women, a few men.

A deep-level run was used for the assay. It was across several immunoSEQ plates that each subset's genomic DNA was evenly split. TCRdb keeps only in-frame clones here, not all; method: immunoSEQ multiplex PCR. Of some 740,000 clones in the sample, more than 85% were seen once. The germline V gene has CDR1 LNHNV and CDR2 YYDKDF (reference sequence). The J segment lost 6 bases and the V segment lost 1 base, leaving 8 bases of the junction unmatched. The CDR3 totals 16 residues. The naive CD8 subset, CD45RO-negative cells positively selected for CCR7, excluded terminally differentiated effector memory CD45RA+ cells.

The V gene is TRBV15, the J gene TRBJ2-1, with 8 bases lining up with TRBD2. The specimen sequenced was naive CD8+ T cells sorted from blood. The clonotype was recovered from a man between 25 and 39 years old in good health. The CDR3 region has the DNA TGTGCCACCAGCAGAGGACGTTCCGGGACTAGCAATGAGCAGTTCTTC. Protein: CATSRGRSGTSNEQFF.